These 4 T cell receptor beta chains were all obtained from the same sample, sequenced in a study of blood T cells in healthy people across ages (dated by TCRdb to between 2015 and 2017). The library was built by means of 5' RACE. Reads for this sample came from an Illumina HiSeq 2500. A second PCR of about 7 to 12 cycles was run with a J-beta primer mix and a sample-barcoded 5' primer. TCRdb trimmed public reads at Q25 via fastp, called clones via MiXCR and kept in-frame beta chains. Merged by CDR3 protein, the rows form single entries marked with the most common genes and DNA. This sample lists 1.5 million to 2 million distinct CDR3 sequences; over 25% were detected once. Over 7% of the sample belongs to the ten largest clones. Sequencing input: blood. Receptor source: a woman aged 30 to 39 in good health.

As DNA, the CDR3 is TGCGCCAGCAGTTCCACCCCAGGCGAGCACAATGAGCAGTTCTTC. Its translation is CASSSTPGEHNEQFF. The chain couples TRBV5-1 to TRBJ2-1, with D uncertain. The CDR3 is made up of 15 amino acids. V lost 5 bases to trimming and J lost 5 bases, with 17 bases between them. Germline CDR1 is SGHRS and CDR2 is YFSETQ.

This clonotype appeared a single time. The chain recombines TRBV5-1 with TRBJ2-3; 9 bases are shared with TRBD2. In germline, CDR1 is SGHRS, CDR2 YFSETQ. The CDR3 contains 15 residues. Losses at the gene ends were 4 bases for V and 0 bases for J; bases not matched to a gene: 3. The CDR3 DNA reads as TGCGCCAGCAGCGGGACTAGCAAGAGCACAGATACGCAGTATTTT. Translating it yields CASSGTSKSTDTQYF.

This rearrangement joins TRBV20-1 to TRBJ2-5; D possibly uses TRBD1 or TRBD2 (5 bases each). The V gene's germline CDR1 is DFQATT and CDR2 SNEGSKA (reference sequence). The CDR3 covers 16 residues. V was pared by 0 bases and J by 1 base, with 15 bases between. CDR3 residues: CSARDGGRGAQETQYF. The CDR3 DNA sequence: TGCAGTGCTAGAGATGGGGGAAGGGGAGCCCAAGAGACCCAGTACTTC.

This clonotype showed up just a few times. This chain joins TRBV7-8 and TRBJ2-6; D gene ambiguous. This CDR3 is built from 15 residues. Per germline, CDR1 SGHVS and CDR2 FQNEAQ. Trimming shortened V by 8 bases and J by 1 base, and 12 bases separated the two germline ends. The CDR3 region has the DNA TGTGCCAGCCTCCGTGGCGAATCTGGGGCCAACGTCCTGACTTTC. Translated, it gives CASLRGESGANVLTF.